Listed below are T cell receptor beta chains from one sample, sequenced in a study of chemoradiotherapy in HPV16-positive cancers. Profiling relied on immunoSEQ multiplex PCR, and the TCRdb table lists in-frame clones only, not all of them. The sample holds about 22,000 clones, roughly 73% seen once. Collection of the sample occurred from a patient who underwent chemoradiotherapy. The origin of the receptors is a human donor with HPV-associated anogenital cancer. Both conserved end residues are part of each CDR3. D genes are given only for firm matches. Some rows have no size entry. The others give once, few or many, or a class for an expanded clone.

CDR3 protein	CDR3 DNA	V gene	J gene	D gene	clone size
CASGSGSAGRETQYF	TGTGCTAGTGGTTCCGGGTCAGCAGGGCGAGAGACCCAGTACTTC	TRBV12-5	TRBJ2-5	.	.
CASSIGLLPIGYTF	TGTGCCAGCAGCATAGGACTCCTACCGATCGGCTACACCTTC	TRBV21-1	TRBJ1-2	.	.
CASSQELYTNTGELFF	TGCGCCAGCAGCCAAGAATTATACACCAACACCGGGGAGCTGTTTTTT	TRBV4-3	TRBJ2-2	.	.
CASSTGQRYEQYF	TGTGCCAGCAGTACGGGACAGCGTTACGAGCAGTACTTC	TRBV28	TRBJ2-7	TRBD1	few
CASSPQGQASRNEQFF	TGTGCCAGCAGCCCCCAGGGACAGGCTTCTAGGAATGAGCAGTTCTTC	TRBV5-8	TRBJ2-1	TRBD1	.
CASSLESTGNIQYF	TGCGCCAGCAGCTTGGAGTCAACAGGGAACATTCAGTACTTC	TRBV5-1	TRBJ2-4	.	.
CASSLAGAYGYTF	TGTGCCAGCAGCTTAGCGGGGGCCTATGGCTACACCTTC	TRBV7-9	TRBJ1-2	.	.
CASRTGQGDNSPLHF	TGTGCCAGCAGAACCGGACAGGGTGATAATTCACCCCTCCACTTT	TRBV7-2	TRBJ1-6	TRBD1	.
CASTLSRGEQFF	TGTGCCAGCACCCTATCTAGGGGGGAGCAGTTCTTC	TRBV28	TRBJ2-1	.	.
CASSPMEPDTQYF	TGCGCCAGCAGCCCCATGGAGCCAGATACGCAGTATTTT	TRBV5-1	TRBJ2-3	.	.
CASSLRTGANQPQHF	TGCGCCAGCAGCTTACGGACAGGGGCAAATCAGCCCCAGCATTTT	TRBV4-1	TRBJ1-5	TRBD1	.
CASSQERDVDTQYF	TGCGCCAGCAGCCAAGAACGGGACGTTGATACGCAGTATTTT	TRBV4-3	TRBJ2-3	.	.
CSVAGGYNEQFF	TGCAGCGTTGCCGGGGGTTACAATGAGCAGTTCTTC	TRBV29-1	TRBJ2-1	.	.
CASSLAGAYSYEQYF	TGTGCCAGCAGTTTAGCGGGAGCCTACTCCTACGAGCAGTACTTC	TRBV27	TRBJ2-7	TRBD2	.
CASSGASGANVLTF	TGTGCCAGCAGTGGGGCCTCTGGGGCCAACGTCCTGACTTTC	TRBV2	TRBJ2-6	.	.
CASSLAGNTGELFF	TGCGCCAGCAGCTTGGCCGGGAACACCGGGGAGCTGTTTTTT	TRBV5-1	TRBJ2-2	.	.
CASSGRGAGDYGYTF	TGTGCCAGTAGTGGGCGAGGGGCCGGGGACTATGGCTACACCTTC	TRBV19	TRBJ1-2	.	.
CSVHPSDTQYF	TGCAGCGTCCACCCTAGTGATACGCAGTATTTT	TRBV29-1	TRBJ2-3	.	once
CATSRDHGGAIF	TGTGCCACCAGCAGAGATCATGGGGGGGCAATTTTT	TRBV15	TRBJ1-4	.	few
CAITPTLSYNEQFF	TGTGCCATTACCCCGACTCTCTCCTACAATGAGCAGTTCTTC	TRBV6-1	TRBJ2-1	.	.
CAWIRVMNTEAFF	TGTGCCTGGATCAGGGTCATGAACACTGAAGCTTTCTTT	TRBV30	TRBJ1-1	.	.
CASSLWSASGVSSYEQYF	TGCGCCAGCAGCTTGTGGTCGGCTAGCGGGGTCAGCTCCTACGAGCAGTACTTC	TRBV5-1	TRBJ2-7	TRBD2	.
CASQDAFNQPQHF	TGCGCCAGCCAGGACGCTTTCAATCAGCCCCAGCATTTT	TRBV10-2	TRBJ1-5	.	.
CASSPDRADTGELFF	TGTGCCAGCTCACCAGACAGGGCAGACACCGGGGAGCTGTTTTTT	TRBV18	TRBJ2-2	TRBD1	.
CASSGALKGYTF	TGTGCCAGCAGTGGGGCCCTTAAGGGCTACACCTTC	TRBV9	TRBJ1-2	.	few
CASSIMGTSNQPQHF	TGTGCCAGTAGTATTATGGGGACGAGCAATCAGCCCCAGCATTTT	TRBV19	TRBJ1-5	.	.
CASSRDRRDQPQHF	TGTGCCAGCAGTCGGGACAGACGCGATCAGCCCCAGCATTTT	TRBV28	TRBJ1-5	TRBD1	.
CASSRTAFNEKLFF	TGCGCCAGCAGCCGGACAGCCTTTAATGAAAAACTGTTTTTT	TRBV5-1	TRBJ1-4	.	.
CASSRRTVNYGYTF	TGTGCCAGCAGCCGCCGGACAGTAAACTATGGCTACACCTTC	TRBV7-2	TRBJ1-2	.	.
CASSQLAGVQETQYF	TGCGCCAGCAGCCAACTAGCGGGGGTACAAGAGACCCAGTACTTC	TRBV4-1	TRBJ2-5	TRBD2	.
CASSITDRTGYGYTF	TGTGCCAGCAGCATCACGGACAGGACCGGCTATGGCTACACCTTC	TRBV9	TRBJ1-2	TRBD1	few
CASSETYRGYEQYF	TGTGCCAGCAGTGAAACTTACAGGGGGTACGAGCAGTACTTC	TRBV6-1	TRBJ2-7	TRBD1	.
CAWSDRGPGPQHF	TGTGCCTGGAGTGACAGGGGGCCGGGGCCCCAGCATTTT	TRBV30	TRBJ1-5	TRBD1	.
CAISADRGMRNIQYF	TGTGCCATCAGTGCTGACAGGGGGATGAGAAACATTCAGTACTTC	TRBV10-3	TRBJ2-4	TRBD1	few
CSVRRDRGPGELFF	TGCAGCGTGAGACGGGACAGGGGGCCAGGGGAGCTGTTTTTT	TRBV29-1	TRBJ2-2	TRBD1	.
CASTVAGRGPDEQFF	TGTGCCAGTACGGTAGCGGGAAGGGGCCCGGATGAGCAGTTCTTC	TRBV19	TRBJ2-1	TRBD2	.
CASSIAGDNYNEQFF	TGTGCCAGTAGTATTGCAGGGGACAACTACAATGAGCAGTTCTTC	TRBV19	TRBJ2-1	.	.
CASSPPGSGYGYTF	TGTGCCAGCTCACCACCAGGGAGCGGCTATGGCTACACCTTC	TRBV18	TRBJ1-2	.	.
CASSQGTAIGNTIYF	TGTGCCAGCAGCCAAGGGACAGCGATCGGAAACACCATATATTTT	TRBV14	TRBJ1-3	.	.
CASSGVVGYNSPLHF	TGTGCCAGCAGCGGGGTAGTAGGGTATAATTCACCCCTCCACTTT	TRBV5-8	TRBJ1-6	.	few